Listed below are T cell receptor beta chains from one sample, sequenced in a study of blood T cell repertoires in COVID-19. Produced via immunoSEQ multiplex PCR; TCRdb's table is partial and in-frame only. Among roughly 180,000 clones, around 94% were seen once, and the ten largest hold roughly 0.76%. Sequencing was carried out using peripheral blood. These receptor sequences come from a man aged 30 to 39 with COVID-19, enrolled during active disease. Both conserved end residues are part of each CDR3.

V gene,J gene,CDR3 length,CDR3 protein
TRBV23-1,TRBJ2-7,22,CASSLKTALAGVPNPPRGEQYF
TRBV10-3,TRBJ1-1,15,CAISAAGDVNTEAFF
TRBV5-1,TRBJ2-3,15,CASSLLAGDTDTQYF
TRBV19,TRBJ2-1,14,CASNLAGRYNEQFF
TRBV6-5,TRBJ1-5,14,CASSRGGPNQPQHF
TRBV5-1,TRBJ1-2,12,CASSVMRDTYTF
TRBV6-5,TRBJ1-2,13,CASTPGGSYGYTF
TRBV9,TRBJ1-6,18,CASSVGVTPNSYNSPLHF
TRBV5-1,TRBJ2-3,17,CASSWTGQGISTDTQYF
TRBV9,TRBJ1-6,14,CASSVGQTDSPLHF
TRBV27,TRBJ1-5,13,CASSQGASQPQHF
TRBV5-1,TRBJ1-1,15,CASSLAGRADTEAFF
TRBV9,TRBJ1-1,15,CASSVTDSRGTEAFF
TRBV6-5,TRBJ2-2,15,CASSYLIASAGELFF
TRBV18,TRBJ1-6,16,CASSPEGSPINSPLHF
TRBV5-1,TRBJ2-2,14,CASSIQRGTGELFF
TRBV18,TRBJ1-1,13,CASSPREGTEAFF
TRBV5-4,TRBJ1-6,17,CASSSTGTETYNSPLHF
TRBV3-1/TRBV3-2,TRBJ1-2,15,CASSQSPGGDYGYTF
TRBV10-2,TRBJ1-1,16,CASSDRQGAGNTEAFF
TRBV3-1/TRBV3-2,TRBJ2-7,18,CASSHGLNEGQGKNEQYF
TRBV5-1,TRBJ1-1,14,CASSLNGRNTEAFF
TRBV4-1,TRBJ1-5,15,CASSQRQGPNQPQHF
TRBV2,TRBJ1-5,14,CASSERSGNQPQHF
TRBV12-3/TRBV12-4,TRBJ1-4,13,CASSFRDSGKLFF
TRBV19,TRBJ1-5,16,CASTMEGSRSNQPQHF
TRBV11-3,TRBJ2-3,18,CASSTRKTGFSSTDTQYF
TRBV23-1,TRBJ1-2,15,CASSQAPGQRDGYTF
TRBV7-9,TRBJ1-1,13,CASSLAPGTEAFF
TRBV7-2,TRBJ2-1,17,CASSLPRDLSGVGEQFF
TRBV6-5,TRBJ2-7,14,CASSYGGGLYEQYF
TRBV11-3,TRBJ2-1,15,CASSLGDRALDEQFF
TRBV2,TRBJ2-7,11,CASRETYEQYF
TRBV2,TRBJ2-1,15,CASSESSGSYNEQFF
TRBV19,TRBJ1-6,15,CASSGTAFNNSPLHF
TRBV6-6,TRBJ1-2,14,CASSPQESGDGYTF
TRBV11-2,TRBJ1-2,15,CASSQKGGRLYGYTF
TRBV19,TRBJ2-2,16,CASSAHGGGLTGELFF
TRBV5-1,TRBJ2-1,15,CASRPSASSYNEQFF
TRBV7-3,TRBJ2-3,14,CASSSGLAGDTQYF